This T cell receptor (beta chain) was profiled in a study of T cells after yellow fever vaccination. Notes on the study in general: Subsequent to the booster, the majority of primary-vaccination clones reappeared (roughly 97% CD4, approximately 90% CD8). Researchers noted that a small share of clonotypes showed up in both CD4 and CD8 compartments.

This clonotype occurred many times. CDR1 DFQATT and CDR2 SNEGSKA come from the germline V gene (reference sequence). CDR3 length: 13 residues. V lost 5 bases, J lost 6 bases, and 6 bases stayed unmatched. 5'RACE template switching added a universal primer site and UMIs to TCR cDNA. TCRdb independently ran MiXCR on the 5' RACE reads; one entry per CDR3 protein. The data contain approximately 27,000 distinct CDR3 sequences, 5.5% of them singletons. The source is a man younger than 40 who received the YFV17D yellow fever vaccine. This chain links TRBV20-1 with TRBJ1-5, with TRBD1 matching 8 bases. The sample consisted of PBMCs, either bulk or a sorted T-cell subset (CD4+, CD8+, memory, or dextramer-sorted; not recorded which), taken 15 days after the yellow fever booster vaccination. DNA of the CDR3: TGCAGTGCTCGCCAGGGGGCGGTTCAGCCCCAGCATTTT. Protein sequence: CSARQGAVQPQHF.